One sample yielded the 26 T cell receptor beta chains listed below, sequenced in a study of T cell responses to AZD1222 COVID-19 vaccine. The method was immunoSEQ multiplex PCR; TCRdb's version includes in-frame clones alone and lacks a portion of them. Here the sample spans approximately 190,000 clones, more than 75% being singletons. Sequenced material: peripheral blood, taken on day 0 of MenACWY control vaccination. The receptors shown here come from an adult in good health.

The chain recombines TRBV30 with TRBJ1-2; D gene unclear. V gave up 4 bases and J gave up 0 bases, with 12 bases separating them. This CDR3 is 14 amino acids long. Germline assignment: CDR1 GTSNPN and CDR2 SVGIG (reference sequence). This CDR3 reads CAWTKDTSNYGYTF. Written as DNA, the CDR3 is TGTGCCTGGACCAAAGATACATCTAACTATGGCTACACCTTC.

The chain joins TRBV5-6 to TRBJ2-2; 7 bases agree with TRBD1. With 1 base clipped from V and 1 base from J, the junction kept 4 bases outside the gene matches. CDR1 and CDR2 from the germline V gene are SGHDT and YYEEEE. The CDR3 runs 16 residues. The CDR3 sequence: CASSLLGQKNTGELFF. CDR3 nucleotide sequence: TGTGCCAGCAGCTTGTTGGGACAGAAGAACACCGGGGAGCTGTTTTTT. The variable domain in full, with the rest retrieved from reference TRBV5-6 and TRBJ2-2, is DAGVTQSPTHLIKTRGQQVTLRCSPKSGHDTVSWYQQALGQGPQFIFQYYEEEERQRGNFPDRFSGHQFPNYSSELNVNALLLGDSALYLCASSLLGQKNTGELFFGEGSRLTVL.

CDR3 sequence reads: CASSLPDRGLYEQYF. CDR3 bases: TGTGCCAGCAGTCTCCCGGACAGGGGGCTCTACGAGCAGTACTTC. The J gene is TRBJ2-7, the V gene TRBV28; 11 nucleotides agree with TRBD1. The CDR3 runs 15 residues. V lost 5 bases, J lost 3 bases, and 6 bases stayed unmatched. Germline CDR1 is MDHEN and CDR2 is SYDVKM. The full variable domain, in which reference TRBV28 and TRBJ2-7 provide the parts outside the CDR3, is DVKVTQSSRYLVKRTGEKVFLECVQDMDHENMFWYRQDPGLGLRLIYFSYDVKMKEKGDIPEGYSVSREKKERFSLILESASTNQTSMYLCASSLPDRGLYEQYFGPGTRLTVT.

V gene TRBV29-1 combines with J gene TRBJ1-3, with 7 bases identical to TRBD1. J was trimmed by 1 base and V by 4 bases; bases with no gene match: 7. Germline values: CDR1 SQVTM, CDR2 ANQGSEA. CDR3 length equals 15 residues. CDR3 residues: CSVGVGQLSGNTIYF. The CDR3 region has the DNA TGCAGCGTTGGGGTGGGACAGCTATCTGGAAACACCATATATTTT.

The rearrangement joins TRBV14 to TRBJ2-1; 9 bases map to TRBD2. Germline assignment: CDR1 SGHDN and CDR2 FVKESK. Trimming removed 4 bases from V and 6 bases from J; junction bases left unmatched: 7. The CDR3 runs to 15 residues. DNA for the CDR3: TGTGCCAGCAGCCGGGGACTAGCTTTTTTCAATGAGCAGTTCTTC. Protein: CASSRGLAFFNEQFF.

This chain connects TRBV7-3 to TRBJ2-5; 8 nucleotides agree with TRBD2. Germline V CDR1 and CDR2: SGHTA, FQGTGA. The CDR3 consists of 15 residues. Trimming took 5 bases from V and 4 from J; bases not matched to a gene: 9. CDR3 nucleotides: TGTGCCAGCAGCCCATCCGGGACTAGAGGAGAGACCCAGTACTTC. It specifies CASSPSGTRGETQYF.

V gene TRBV7-2 combines with J gene TRBJ1-1; TRBD1 might be the D (5 bases). The germline V gene encodes CDR1 SGHTA and CDR2 FQGNSA. Between the trimmed V and J ends, which lost 1 base and 9 bases, there was a span of 9 bases. The CDR3 extends over 12 amino acids. This CDR3 is CASSLGGGKAFF. The CDR3 nucleotides are TGTGCCAGCAGCTTAGGCGGGGGGAAAGCTTTCTTT.

The chain combines TRBV5-6 with TRBJ1-2; no clear D. The CDR3 sequence is 14 residues long. Germline V gene sequence: CDR1 SGHDT, CDR2 YYEEEE. The V end was cut by 4 bases, the J end by 2 bases, with 12 bases between. CDR3 DNA sequence: TGTGCCAGCAGCCCTGGTCGGGGAAACTATGGCTACACCTTC. It is translated as CASSPGRGNYGYTF.

V usage is TRBV4-3 and J usage is TRBJ2-1; D is uncertain. Trimming left V 0 bases short and J 0 bases short, with 6 bases between. The CDR3 is 15 amino acids. Germline-derived CDR1 and CDR2 are LGHNA and YSLEER. CDR3 protein: CASSQDRSSYNEQFF. The DNA of the CDR3 is TGCGCCAGCAGCCAAGACAGGAGCTCCTACAATGAGCAGTTCTTC.

The rearrangement uses TRBV5-6 and TRBJ1-6, with 10 bases identical to TRBD1. Germline V gene data show CDR1 as SGHDT and CDR2 as YYEEEE. V lost 4 bases and J lost 5; bases outside the gene matches: 9. CDR3 length equals 17 residues. The CDR3 reads CASSGFRDRGHNSPLHF. In DNA, the CDR3 is TGTGCCAGCAGCGGATTTCGGGACAGGGGCCATAATTCACCCCTCCACTTT.

The J gene is TRBJ2-7, the V gene TRBV5-6; D may be TRBD1 (5 bases). Between the trimmed V and J ends, which lost 3 bases and 1 base, there was a span of 11 bases. The CDR3 totals 14 residues. CDR1 and CDR2 (germline): SGHDT, YYEEEE. The CDR3 coding sequence is TGTGCCAGCAGCTGGGGCACCAGTTCCTACGAGCAGTACTTC. Amino acids: CASSWGTSSYEQYF.

The gene calls are TRBV29-1 and TRBJ1-2; TRBD1 agrees at 9 bases. The V and J ends lost 7 bases and 4 bases, in that order; junction bases with no gene match: 16. CDR3 length: 16 amino acids. CDR1 SQVTM and CDR2 ANQGSEA come from the germline V gene. The CDR3 coding sequence is TGCAGCGGGTGGGTGTCTACAGGGGGCGTACCCTATGGCTACACCTTC. Its translation is CSGWVSTGGVPYGYTF.

This chain links TRBV5-8 with TRBJ2-7; no clear D gene. The germline V gene encodes CDR1 SGHTS and CDR2 YDEGEE. The V and J ends lost 3 bases and 2 bases respectively, with 0 bases between them. This CDR3 comprises 10 residues. The DNA for the CDR3 is TGTGCCAGCAGCTCCTACGAGCAGTACTTC. Translating gives CASSSYEQYF. Full variable domain (remainder filled in from reference TRBV5-8 and TRBJ2-7): EAGVTQSPTHLIKTRGQQATLRCSPISGHTSVYWYQQALGLGLQFLLWYDEGEERNRGNFPPRFSGRQFPNYSSELNVNALELEDSALYLCASSSYEQYFGPGTRLTVT.

The chain uses TRBV28 and TRBJ1-1; 7 bases are shared with TRBD1. Trimming removed 7 bases from V and 0 bases from J; junction bases left unmatched: 8. The germline V gene has CDR1 MDHEN and CDR2 SYDVKM. The CDR3 sequence is 15 residues long. In DNA, the CDR3 is TGTGCCAGCAAAGTTCTAGGGGGCGTGAACACTGAAGCTTTCTTT. It translates to CASKVLGGVNTEAFF.

The rearrangement uses TRBV19 and TRBJ1-2, with unresolved D. V gave up 5 bases and J gave up 3 bases, with 10 bases separating them. The CDR3 loop spans 13 amino acids. Germline values: CDR1 LNHDA, CDR2 SQIVND (reference sequence). Here the CDR3 reads CASSLISYYGYTF. In DNA form, the CDR3 reads TGTGCCAGTAGTCTTATATCTTACTATGGCTACACCTTC.

A few counts support this clone. The chain employs TRBV3-1 (or the pseudogene TRBV3-2) and TRBJ2-2, with 7 bases identical to TRBD1. The junction had 5 bases not matched to a gene; V was cut back by 4 bases and J by 3 bases. The CDR3 is made up of 15 amino acids. Germline V gene lookup returns CDR1 LGHDT and CDR2 YNNKEL (reference sequence). The CDR3 region is CASSLEGQYTGELFF. CDR3 DNA sequence: TGTGCCAGCAGCCTCGAGGGACAGTACACCGGGGAGCTGTTTTTT.

V gene TRBV29-1 combines with J gene TRBJ2-5; 13 bases align to TRBD2. The CDR3 spans 15 residues. The ends lost 6 bases at V and 5 bases at J; junction bases unmatched: 9. Germline V gene lookup returns CDR1 SQVTM and CDR2 ANQGSEA. The CDR3 nucleotides are TGCAGCGTGAGACTAGCGGGAGGCTCGGCGGAGACCCAGTACTTC. Protein: CSVRLAGGSAETQYF.

This clone was seen a handful of times. The chain carries TRBV4-2 and TRBJ1-1, with D possibly being TRBD1 (5 bases). The CDR3 spans 15 residues. In germline, CDR1 is LGHNA, CDR2 YNFKEQ. The V and J ends lost 3 bases and 4 bases respectively, with 15 bases between them. The CDR3 here is CASSQSFQGGTEAFF. Here the CDR3 DNA reads TGTGCCAGCAGCCAGTCCTTTCAGGGAGGCACTGAAGCTTTCTTT.

This sequence joins TRBV9 and TRBJ2-7, with 8 bases fitting TRBD1. This CDR3 comprises 15 residues. The V segment lost 0 bases and the J segment 2 bases; nucleotides outside the gene matches: 4. Germline assignment: CDR1 SGDLS and CDR2 YYNGEE. CDR3 sequence reads: CASSVGDRGPYEQYF. CDR3 nucleotide sequence: TGTGCCAGCAGCGTAGGAGACAGGGGACCCTACGAGCAGTACTTC.

V gene TRBV10-3 combines with J gene TRBJ2-3, with 15 bases aligning to TRBD2. Per the germline V gene, CDR1 is ENHRY and CDR2 is SYGVKD. With 4 bases clipped from V and 0 bases from J, the junction kept 17 bases outside the gene matches. This CDR3 spans 22 amino acids. CDR3 protein: CAISGHDPGLAGGQSSTDTQYF. The CDR3 DNA is TGTGCCATCAGTGGACACGACCCGGGACTAGCGGGGGGACAATCTAGCACAGATACGCAGTATTTT.

This chain uses TRBV28 with TRBJ2-5; 7 bases map to TRBD1. V dropped 4 bases and J dropped 5; count of bases not matched to a gene: 7. This CDR3 has 14 residues. Germline V gives CDR1 MDHEN, CDR2 SYDVKM. CDR3 sequence: CASSSRQGRETQYF. CDR3 DNA sequence: TGTGCCAGCAGTTCTCGACAGGGCAGGGAGACCCAGTACTTC. Full variable domain (remainder filled in from reference TRBV28 and TRBJ2-5): DVKVTQSSRYLVKRTGEKVFLECVQDMDHENMFWYRQDPGLGLRLIYFSYDVKMKEKGDIPEGYSVSREKKERFSLILESASTNQTSMYLCASSSRQGRETQYFGPGTRLLVL.

The V gene is TRBV4-1, the J gene TRBJ1-2, with D perhaps TRBD1 (5 bases). Trimming took off 1 base at V and 1 base at J, with 10 bases between the two ends. Germline-derived CDR1 and CDR2 are MGHRA and YSYEKL. The CDR3 runs 15 residues. CDR3 nucleotides: TGCGCCAGCAGCCAAGTGGGGCGGAGTAACTATGGCTACACCTTC. It is translated as CASSQVGRSNYGYTF.

J is TRBJ1-2 and V is TRBV18; TRBD1 is a possible D gene (6 bases). The germline V gene encodes CDR1 KGHSH and CDR2 LQKENI. The CDR3 consists of 14 residues. Between the trimmed V and J ends, which lost 4 bases and 6 bases, there was a span of 15 bases. CDR3 coding DNA: TGTGCCAGCTCACGGGACACCGAGTTGAATGGCTACACCTTC. Residues: CASSRDTELNGYTF.

The chain employs TRBV30 and TRBJ2-1, with TRBD2 matching 11 bases. The CDR3 spans 15 residues. Germline V lookup: CDR1 GTSNPN, CDR2 SVGIG (reference sequence). The V and J ends lost 1 base and 4 bases, in that order; junction bases with no gene match: 3. The DNA of the CDR3 is TGTGCCTGGAGTGCATCTAGCGGGAGGTACAATGAGCAGTTCTTC. It yields the protein CAWSASSGRYNEQFF.

This clone was detected once. The J gene is TRBJ2-7, the V gene TRBV3-1 (or the pseudogene TRBV3-2); a weak D match, TRBD1 (5 bases). The V gene's germline CDR1 is LGHDT and CDR2 YNNKEL (reference sequence). V was trimmed by 4 bases and J by 2 bases, leaving 15 bases between them. The CDR3 is 15 amino acids. The chain's CDR3 is CASSRVTTAAYEQYF. CDR3 in DNA: TGTGCCAGCAGCCGTGTTACGACAGCAGCCTACGAGCAGTACTTC.

The chain links TRBV5-6 to TRBJ2-1; 8 bases map to TRBD2. In germline, CDR1 is SGHDT, CDR2 YYEEEE. Losses at the gene ends were 0 bases for V and 7 bases for J; bases not matched to a gene: 9. There are 16 residues in the CDR3. As DNA, the CDR3 is TGTGCCAGCAGCTTGGCACTAGCGGAGTTTACAAATGAGCAGTTCTTC. It translates to CASSLALAEFTNEQFF.